A single sample is the source of the 5 T cell receptor beta chains below, sequenced in a study of shared clonotypes between healthy human individuals. CD8 cells classed as naive were CD45RO-negative and positively selected for CCR7, excluding terminally differentiated effector memory CD45RA+ cells. The table came from immunoSEQ multiplex PCR; TCRdb's copy has only in-frame clones and leaves some out. This table holds 2 million to 2.5 million clones, approximately 94% found once. The sample consisted of naive CD8+ T cells from PBMCs. The receptors stem from a man younger than 35 in good health. Some clones in this sample may be carry-over from other donors' samples.

This chain uses TRBV7-3 with TRBJ2-2, with D maybe TRBD2 (5 bases). V was shortened by 2 bases and J by 0 bases, with 10 bases between the two germline ends. The length of the CDR3 is 16 residues. Germline V gene data show CDR1 as SGHTA and CDR2 as FQGTGA. CDR3 DNA: TGTGCCAGCAGCTTATTAGGGAGCCCGAACACCGGGGAGCTGTTTTTT. It yields the protein CASSLLGSPNTGELFF. The full variable domain, with the rest looked up from reference TRBV7-3 and TRBJ2-2, is GAGVSQTPSNKVTEKGKYVELRCDPISGHTALYWYRQSLGQGPEFLIYFQGTGAADDSGLPNDRFFAVRPEGSVSTLKIQRTERGDSAVYLCASSLLGSPNTGELFFGEGSRLTVL.

J is TRBJ1-1 and V is TRBV10-3; D gene unclear. CDR3 length equals 11 residues. Germline CDR1 and CDR2: ENHRY and SYGVKD. V gave up 8 bases and J gave up 7 bases, with 11 bases separating them. The chain's CDR3 is CAIFEGNEAFF. The CDR3 bases are TGTGCCATCTTCGAGGGAAATGAAGCTTTCTTT.

This clone was observed once. The J gene is TRBJ2-7, the V gene TRBV2, with 10 bases matching TRBD1. The junction had 7 bases not matched to a gene; V was cut back by 6 bases and J by 5 bases. Germline loops: CDR1 SNHLY, CDR2 FYNNEI. This CDR3 comprises 14 residues. The chain's CDR3 is CASSETGGKHEQYF. Here the CDR3 DNA reads TGTGCCAGCAGCGAGACAGGGGGCAAACACGAGCAGTACTTC. The complete variable domain, with remaining parts taken from reference TRBV2 and TRBJ2-7, reads EPEVTQTPSHQVTQMGQEVILRCVPISNHLYFYWYRQILGQKVEFLVSFYNNEISEKSEIFDDQFSVERPDGSNFTLKIRSTKLEDSAMYFCASSETGGKHEQYFGPGTRLTVT.

The rearrangement uses TRBV4-1 and TRBJ1-1; 7 bases fit TRBD1. The CDR3 totals 18 residues. The ends lost 6 bases at V and 4 bases at J; junction bases unmatched: 20. Germline values: CDR1 MGHRA, CDR2 YSYEKL. The CDR3 sequence: CASSPRVLQGRRSTEAFF. The CDR3 region has the DNA TGCGCCAGCAGTCCGCGCGTTCTACAGGGGAGAAGGAGCACTGAAGCTTTCTTT.

The V and J genes are TRBV7-9 and TRBJ1-2, with no clear D. The CDR3 is 14 residues long. Deletions cut 3 bases from V and 3 bases from J, with 11 bases between. From germline, CDR1 is SEHNR and CDR2 FQNEAQ (reference sequence). Here the CDR3 reads CASSFLQLYYGYTF. CDR3 in DNA: TGTGCCAGCAGCTTCCTCCAACTTTACTATGGCTACACCTTC.